A single sample is the source of the 27 T cell receptor beta chains below, sequenced in a study of patients and donors after allogeneic stem cell transplantation. TCRdb reprocessed the RT-PCR reads with MiXCR, giving one entry per CDR3 protein. The table records about 110,000 distinct CDR3 sequences, about a third of them present only once. The sequenced sample was blood, either unsorted or a sorted T cell fraction (not recorded which). All receptors derive from a human donor who was either an allogeneic HSCT recipient or a stem cell or donor lymphocyte infusion donor (not recorded which). It is not recorded whose cells these are; they may come from a transplant donor.

This chain joins TRBV7-2 and TRBJ2-3, with a weak D call TRBD2 (5 bases). The CDR3 totals 14 residues. V lost 7 bases, J lost 2 bases, and 13 bases lay in between. Germline lookup yields CDR1 SGHTA and CDR2 FQGNSA. The CDR3 reads CASTSRRNTDTQYF. The DNA of the CDR3 is TGTGCCAGCACCTCTCGGAGGAACACAGATACGCAGTATTTT.

The table lists this clonotype with a count of one. This sequence joins TRBV12-3 or TRBV12-4 and TRBJ2-1; D may be TRBD2 (5 bases). Between the trimmed V and J ends, which lost 6 bases and 9 bases, there was a span of 18 bases. The CDR3 runs 14 residues. CDR3 protein: CASSLRLARSEQFF. In DNA, the CDR3 is TGTGCCAGCAGCCTTCGGCTAGCTCGTAGTGAGCAGTTCTTC.

This chain joins TRBV28 and TRBJ1-1, with D maybe TRBD1 (5 bases). The V end was cut by 6 bases, the J end by 0 bases, with 17 bases between. CDR1 MDHEN and CDR2 SYDVKM come from the germline V gene. CDR3 length: 16 amino acids. The CDR3 is CASRVRVTLMNTEAFF. The CDR3 DNA reads as TGTGCCAGCAGGGTCAGGGTAACCCTAATGAACACTGAAGCTTTCTTT.

The genes are TRBV4-3 and TRBJ2-5, with D perhaps matching TRBD2 (5 bases). CDR1 and CDR2 (germline): LGHNA, YSLEER. The CDR3 consists of 15 residues. V dropped 1 base and J dropped 5 bases, with 14 bases sitting between them. CDR3 sequence (DNA): TGCGCCAGCAGCCAAGGGCGTGAGGGCGGTGAGACCCAGTACTTC. Translating it yields CASSQGREGGETQYF.

In the case of this clonotype: The junction departs from the called germline gene at one end, perhaps through a read error. V and J are TRBV24-1 and TRBJ2-1; 7 nucleotides line up with TRBD1. CDR1 and CDR2 (germline): KGHDR, SFDVKD. The CDR3 covers 13 residues. The CDR3 coding sequence is TGTGCCACCGCACAGGGGTCATACAATGAACAGTTCTTC. Translation: CATAQGSYNEQFF.

V and J are TRBV2 and TRBJ2-5, with 9 bases fitting TRBD2. J gave up 4 bases and V 11 bases, and 14 bases lay outside the gene matches. CDR3 length: 15 residues. Germline CDR1 and CDR2: SNHLY and FYNNEI. The CDR3 DNA is TGTGCCGGAGGATGGGATAGCGGGAGCGGAGAGACCCAGTACTTC. Its translation: CAGGWDSGSGETQYF.

The chain recombines TRBV20-1 with TRBJ1-1; the D gene is possibly TRBD1 (5 bases). In germline, CDR1 is DFQATT, CDR2 SNEGSKA (reference sequence). The ends were cut back, 0 bases at V and 5 bases at J, with 10 bases in the middle. CDR3 length: 13 residues. In DNA, the CDR3 is TGCAGTGCTAGAGATGGGGGGAGGACTGAAGCTTTCTTT. It encodes CSARDGGRTEAFF.

The rearrangement links TRBV18 to TRBJ2-7; possibly TRBD2 for D (6 bases). The CDR3 extends over 17 amino acids. The V gene lost 6 bases and the J gene lost 2 bases, with 23 bases spanning the gap. Germline V gives CDR1 KGHSH, CDR2 LQKENI. The CDR3 DNA follows: TGTGCCAGCTCTTTTAGGCTTCCCCAGGACTACGCCTACGAGCAGTACTTC. Amino acid sequence: CASSFRLPQDYAYEQYF.

Concerning this clonotype: At one of its ends the junction is not consistent with the germline gene, which may arise from a read error. The chain links TRBV29-1 to TRBJ2-7; D may be TRBD2 (6 bases). Germline assignment: CDR1 SQVTM and CDR2 ANQGSEA. The length of the CDR3 is 11 residues. The CDR3 DNA sequence: TGCAGCGTCGAAGCGGGTCCCGAGCAGTACTTC. As protein: CSVEAGPEQYF.

The genes are TRBV7-2 and TRBJ1-2, with D unresolved. CDR3 length: 11 residues. Germline CDR1 and CDR2: SGHTA and FQGNSA. The V and J ends lost 9 bases and 2 bases respectively, with 7 bases between them. The CDR3 protein is CASRTNYGYTF. DNA for the CDR3: TGTGCCAGTAGGACGAACTATGGCTACACCTTC.

This chain connects TRBV20-1 to TRBJ2-7; weak D call: TRBD1 (5 bases). The V and J ends lost 8 bases and 7 bases respectively, with 15 bases between them. The CDR3 runs to 11 residues. Germline V lookup: CDR1 DFQATT, CDR2 SNEGSKA (reference sequence). The CDR3 DNA sequence: TGCAGTCCGAGGATTTGGACAGAGCAGTACTTC. Its translation is CSPRIWTEQYF.

The chain is built from TRBV10-3 and TRBJ2-1; 7 nucleotides match TRBD2. Germline V gives CDR1 ENHRY, CDR2 SYGVKD. V was clipped by 11 bases and J by 10 bases; unmatched bases: 5. This CDR3 has 10 amino acids. CDR3 in amino acids: CAAGSGEQFF. CDR3 sequence (DNA): TGTGCCGCCGGTAGCGGGGAGCAGTTCTTC.

This clonotype was picked up a small number of times. This rearrangement joins TRBV12-3 or TRBV12-4 to TRBJ1-6, with no clear D. Trimming took 5 bases from V and 10 from J, leaving 9 bases between them. The length of the CDR3 is 12 residues. The CDR3 region has the DNA TGTGCCAGCAGTAAACAAGGATCACCCCTCCACTTT. Translation gives CASSKQGSPLHF.

This chain uses TRBV7-2 with TRBJ1-6; D call uncertain. V dropped 2 bases and J dropped 9 bases, with 14 bases sitting between them. This CDR3 contains 15 residues. Germline V gene data show CDR1 as SGHTA and CDR2 as FQGNSA. CDR3 sequence (DNA): TGTGCCAGCAGCTTATCGGGCAGCTTGGGTTCACCCCTCCACTTT. Its translation: CASSLSGSLGSPLHF.

The rearrangement uses TRBV29-1 and TRBJ2-1; TRBD1 matches 12 bases. CDR3 size: 14 residues. CDR1 SQVTM and CDR2 ANQGSEA come from the germline V gene. V was pared by 6 bases and J by 9 bases, with 9 bases of the junction left unmatched. CDR3 residues: CSVDRDRGLFEQFF. In nucleotides, the CDR3 is TGCAGCGTCGACCGGGACAGGGGGCTTTTTGAGCAGTTCTTC.

Only one count was recorded for this clonotype. The rearrangement joins TRBV28 to TRBJ2-3, with D unclear. The CDR3 covers 17 residues. Germline loops: CDR1 MDHEN, CDR2 SYDVKM. V lost 4 bases and J lost 3, with 20 bases in between. The CDR3 region has the DNA TGTGCCAGCAGTTACTCGGGCCCTTACGAAGGTACAGATACGCAGTATTTT. Its translation is CASSYSGPYEGTDTQYF.

This rearrangement joins TRBV9 to TRBJ2-7; 9 nucleotides match TRBD2. CDR1 and CDR2 from the germline V gene are SGDLS and YYNGEE. V dropped 4 bases and J dropped 5; count of bases not matched to a gene: 10. CDR3 length equals 15 residues. The CDR3 sequence is CASSPQLAGINEQYF. Here the CDR3 DNA reads TGTGCCAGCAGCCCCCAGCTAGCGGGAATCAACGAGCAGTACTTC.

The V gene is TRBV12-3 or TRBV12-4, the J gene TRBJ2-1; D is perhaps TRBD1 (5 bases). Trimming stripped 6 bases from V and 5 bases from J, with 17 bases between. This CDR3 comprises 15 residues. CDR3 amino acids: CASSPLPQGNNEQFF. CDR3 DNA sequence: TGTGCCAGCAGCCCACTCCCCCAGGGCAACAATGAGCAGTTCTTC.

This clonotype was seen more than once but under ten times. V and J are TRBV6-2 or TRBV6-3 and TRBJ2-2, with 9 bases that match TRBD2. V was pared by 5 bases and J by 7 bases, with 8 bases of the junction left unmatched. Germline V gene lookup returns CDR1 MNHEY and CDR2 SVGEGT. The length of the CDR3 is 15 residues. The CDR3 is CASSRNSGRGGELFF. DNA of the CDR3: TGTGCCAGCAGTCGAAATAGCGGGAGAGGCGGGGAGCTGTTTTTT.

This clonotype occurred a few times. V is TRBV29-1 and J is TRBJ2-4, with a tentative D call TRBD1 (6 bases). The CDR3 is 12 residues long. With 7 bases removed from V and 7 bases from J, the gap between germline ends came to 14 bases. CDR1 is SQVTM, CDR2 ANQGSEA, per germline. CDR3 region: CSALFTGNIQYF. The CDR3 region has the DNA TGCAGCGCCCTCTTTACAGGGAACATTCAGTACTTC.

The chain couples TRBV6-2 or TRBV6-3 to TRBJ2-1, with D possibly TRBD2 on 5 matching bases. V dropped 5 bases and J dropped 9 bases, with 14 bases sitting between them. The CDR3 length is 13 residues. Per the germline V gene, CDR1 is MNHEY and CDR2 is SVGEGT. CDR3: CASSGLSSSEQFF. The CDR3 DNA follows: TGTGCCAGCAGTGGACTCTCTTCATCTGAGCAGTTCTTC.

The rearrangement joins TRBV4-2 to TRBJ2-1; 14 bases are shared with TRBD2. J lost 9 bases, V lost 1 base, and 5 bases had no gene match. CDR3 length equals 16 residues. In germline, CDR1 is LGHNA, CDR2 YNFKEQ. The DNA for the CDR3 is TGTGCCAGCAGCCAAGGACTAGCGGGAGGGCCCGGTGAGCAGTTCTTC. It codes for CASSQGLAGGPGEQFF.

The gene calls are TRBV4-2 and TRBJ2-1; D is unresolved. The CDR3 runs 11 residues. Trimming left V 1 base short and J 10 bases short, with 5 bases between. Germline-derived CDR1 and CDR2 are LGHNA and YNFKEQ. CDR3 region: CASSQGPEQFF. DNA of the CDR3: TGTGCCAGCAGCCAAGGCCCAGAGCAGTTCTTC.

This clonotype was seen only once. This chain connects TRBV20-1 to TRBJ2-7; D ambiguous. Germline CDR1 DFQATT, CDR2 SNEGSKA (reference sequence). Trimming left V 2 bases short and J 5 bases short, with 7 bases between. The CDR3 consists of 11 residues. DNA of the CDR3: TGCAGTGCTAGAAGGACCCACGAGCAGTACTTC. It encodes CSARRTHEQYF.

This clonotype was seen at least ten times. V usage is TRBV5-1 and J usage is TRBJ1-5, with 9 nucleotides matching TRBD1. Per germline, CDR1 SGHRS and CDR2 YFSETQ. V dropped 4 bases and J dropped 7; count of bases not matched to a gene: 6. The CDR3 loop spans 14 amino acids. CDR3 loop: CASSLQGAGQPQHF. The CDR3 coding sequence is TGCGCCAGCAGCCTACAGGGGGCTGGGCAGCCCCAGCATTTT.

The CDR3 spells CASSQLGLAWEQFF. Here the CDR3 DNA reads TGCGCCAGCAGCCAACTGGGACTAGCTTGGGAGCAGTTCTTC. The rearrangement links TRBV4-3 to TRBJ2-1; TRBD2 agrees at 9 bases. CDR1 is LGHNA and CDR2 is YSLEER in the germline V gene. Trimming removed 2 bases from V and 10 bases from J; junction bases left unmatched: 6. The CDR3 totals 14 residues.

The rearrangement joins TRBV12-3 or TRBV12-4 to TRBJ2-3; 8 bases map to TRBD2. This CDR3 contains 16 residues. Trimming removed 3 bases from V and 4 bases from J; junction bases left unmatched: 9. The CDR3 loop reads CASSLDLAGPADTQYF. In DNA, the CDR3 is TGTGCCAGCAGTTTGGATCTAGCGGGCCCGGCAGATACGCAGTATTTT.